This T cell receptor (beta chain) emerged from a study of CD8+ T cells in alopecia areata. Looking at the study overall: Dosing with tofacitinib proceeded for 6 to 18 months, followed by 6 months off drug. Scoring treated patients' severity relied on the percentage of scalp area affected. Study outcomes and limitations: More clonal than normal scalp was lesional scalp, particularly alopecia totalis/universalis. Sequenced scalp T cells also include alphabeta T cells resident in normal skin.

About this clone itself: Antigen unknown.

J gave up 4 bases and V 2 bases, and 5 bases lay outside the gene matches. From germline, CDR1 is MDHEN and CDR2 SYDVKM. The CDR3 loop spans 14 amino acids. Noted treatment: oral pan-JAK inhibitor, 5-10 mg twice daily. Sequencing relied on a cDNA template that was reverse transcribed from extracted RNA. Assay used: immunoSEQ multiplex PCR; TCRdb lists only in-frame clones, some missing. The table lists under 350,000 clones, 55% to 70% of them singletons, with approximately 1.7% in the top ten. This TCR was recovered from a human donor with alopecia areata. The chain carries TRBV28 and TRBJ2-7; 7 bases match TRBD1. The material was CD4+ T cells sorted from blood, obtained at week 24, from a patient treated with tofacitinib. CDR3 in amino acids: CASSLPGQQYEQYF. As DNA, the CDR3 is TGTGCCAGCAGTTTACCGGGACAGCAATACGAGCAGTACTTC.